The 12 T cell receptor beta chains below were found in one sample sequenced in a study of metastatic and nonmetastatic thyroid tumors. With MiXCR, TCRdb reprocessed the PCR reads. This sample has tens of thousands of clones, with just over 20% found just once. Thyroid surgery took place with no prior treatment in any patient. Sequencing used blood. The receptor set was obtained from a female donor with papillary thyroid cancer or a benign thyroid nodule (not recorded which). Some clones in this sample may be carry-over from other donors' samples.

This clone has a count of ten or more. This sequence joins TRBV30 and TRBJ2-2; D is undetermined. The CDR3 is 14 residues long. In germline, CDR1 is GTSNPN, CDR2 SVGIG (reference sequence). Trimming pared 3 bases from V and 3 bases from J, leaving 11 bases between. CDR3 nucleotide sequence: TGTGCCTGGAGAGGATGGGCAGACACCGGGGAGCTGTTTTTT. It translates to CAWRGWADTGELFF.

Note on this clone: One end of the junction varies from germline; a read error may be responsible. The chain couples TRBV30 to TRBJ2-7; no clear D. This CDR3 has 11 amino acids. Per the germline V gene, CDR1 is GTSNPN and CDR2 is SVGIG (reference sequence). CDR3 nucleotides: TGTGCCTGGAGTGATCGAGTACTCTGGGTTTTC. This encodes CAWSDRVLWVF.

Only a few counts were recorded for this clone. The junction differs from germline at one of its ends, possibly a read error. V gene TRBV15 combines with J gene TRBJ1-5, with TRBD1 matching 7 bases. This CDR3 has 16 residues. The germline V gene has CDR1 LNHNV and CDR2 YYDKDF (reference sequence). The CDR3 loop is CATSINTGVGYHPQHF. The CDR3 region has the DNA TGTGCCACCAGCATAAACACAGGGGTGGGGTATCATCCCCAGCATTTT.

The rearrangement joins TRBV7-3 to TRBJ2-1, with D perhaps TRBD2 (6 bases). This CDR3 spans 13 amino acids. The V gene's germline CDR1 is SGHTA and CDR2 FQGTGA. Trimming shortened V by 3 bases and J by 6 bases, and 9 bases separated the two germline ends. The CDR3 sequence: CASSLEGLNEQFF. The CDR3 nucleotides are TGTGCCAGCAGCTTGGAGGGTCTCAATGAGCAGTTCTTC.

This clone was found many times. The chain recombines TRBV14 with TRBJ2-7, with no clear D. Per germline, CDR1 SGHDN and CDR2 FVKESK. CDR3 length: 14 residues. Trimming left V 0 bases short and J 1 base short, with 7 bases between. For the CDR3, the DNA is TGTGCCAGCAGCCAAGAGCTACAGTCCTACGAGCAGTACTTC. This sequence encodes CASSQELQSYEQYF.

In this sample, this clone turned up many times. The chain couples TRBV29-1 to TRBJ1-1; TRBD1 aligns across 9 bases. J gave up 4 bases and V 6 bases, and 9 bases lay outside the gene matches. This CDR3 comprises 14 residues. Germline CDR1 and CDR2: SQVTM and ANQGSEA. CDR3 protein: CSVGHGTGFTEAFF. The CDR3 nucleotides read TGCAGCGTGGGGCACGGGACAGGGTTCACTGAAGCTTTCTTT.

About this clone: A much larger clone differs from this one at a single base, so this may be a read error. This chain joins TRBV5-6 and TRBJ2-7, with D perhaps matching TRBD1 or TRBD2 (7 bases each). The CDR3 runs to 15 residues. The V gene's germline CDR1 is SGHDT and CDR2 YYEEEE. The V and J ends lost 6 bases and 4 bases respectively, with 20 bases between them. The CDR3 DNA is TGTGCCAGCATCCCCTGGGGCAGGGGGGGGTACGAGCAGTACTTC. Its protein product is CASIPWGRGGYEQYF.

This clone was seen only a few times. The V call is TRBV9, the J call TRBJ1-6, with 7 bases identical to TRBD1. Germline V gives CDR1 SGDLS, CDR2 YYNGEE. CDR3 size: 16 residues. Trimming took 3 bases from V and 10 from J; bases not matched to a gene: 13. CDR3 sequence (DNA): TGTGCCAGCAGCGACCCGACAGGGCTCTGGGCCTCACCCCTCCACTTT. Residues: CASSDPTGLWASPLHF.

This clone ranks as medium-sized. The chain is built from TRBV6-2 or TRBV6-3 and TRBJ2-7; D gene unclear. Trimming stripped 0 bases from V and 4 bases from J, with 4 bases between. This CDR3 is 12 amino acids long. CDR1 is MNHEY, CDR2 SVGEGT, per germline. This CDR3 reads CASSYSVYEQYF. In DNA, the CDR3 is TGTGCCAGCAGTTACTCGGTTTACGAGCAGTACTTC.

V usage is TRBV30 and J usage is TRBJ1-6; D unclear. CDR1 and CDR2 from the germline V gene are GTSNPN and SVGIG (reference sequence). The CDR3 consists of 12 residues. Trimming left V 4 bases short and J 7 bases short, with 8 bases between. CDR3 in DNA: TGTGCCTGGACGATGGGGAATTCACCCCTCCACTTT. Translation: CAWTMGNSPLHF.

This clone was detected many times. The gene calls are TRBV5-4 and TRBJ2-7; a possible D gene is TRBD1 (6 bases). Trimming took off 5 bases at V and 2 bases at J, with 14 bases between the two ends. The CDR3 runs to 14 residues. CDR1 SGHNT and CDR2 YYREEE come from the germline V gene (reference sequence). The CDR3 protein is CASSLQGDTYEQYF. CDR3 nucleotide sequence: TGTGCCAGCAGTTTACAGGGTGATACCTACGAGCAGTACTTC.

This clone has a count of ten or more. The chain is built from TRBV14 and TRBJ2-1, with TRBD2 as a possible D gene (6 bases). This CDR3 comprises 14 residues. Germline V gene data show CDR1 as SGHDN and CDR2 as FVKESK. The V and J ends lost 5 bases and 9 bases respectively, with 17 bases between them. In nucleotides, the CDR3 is TGTGCCAGCAGCTCTCTAGGAGGGTTCGGTGAGCAGTTCTTC. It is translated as CASSSLGGFGEQFF.